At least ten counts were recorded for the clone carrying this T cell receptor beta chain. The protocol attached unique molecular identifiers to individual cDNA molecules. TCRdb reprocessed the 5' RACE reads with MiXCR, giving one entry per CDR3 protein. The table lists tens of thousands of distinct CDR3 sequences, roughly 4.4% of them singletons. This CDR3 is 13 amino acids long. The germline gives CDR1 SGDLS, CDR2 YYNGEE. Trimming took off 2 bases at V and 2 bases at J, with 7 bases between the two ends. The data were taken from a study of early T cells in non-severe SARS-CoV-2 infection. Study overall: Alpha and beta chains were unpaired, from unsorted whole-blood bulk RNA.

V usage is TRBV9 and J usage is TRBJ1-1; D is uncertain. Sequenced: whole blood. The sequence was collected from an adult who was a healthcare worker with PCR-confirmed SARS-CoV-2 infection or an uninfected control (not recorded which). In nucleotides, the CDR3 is TGTGCCAGCAGCGTCGAGATAAACACTGAAGCTTTCTTT. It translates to CASSVEINTEAFF.